This T cell receptor (beta chain) was sequenced during a study of post-analysis software for immune sequencing data. General study results and limits: TRBV5-6, TRBV5-1 and TRBV20-1 were among a handful of TRBV segments more frequent in patients than controls. Strong same-batch co-clustering of samples appeared with F measure clustering.

Concerning this clonotype: Its antigen is not known.

The germline V gene encodes CDR1 ENHRY and CDR2 SYGVKD. Trimming left V 8 bases short and J 5 bases short, with 13 bases between. This CDR3 spans 13 amino acids. TCR beta cDNA libraries included unique molecular identifiers. TCRdb re-called the PCR reads through MiXCR, storing one row per CDR3 protein. The sample consists of about 820,000 distinct CDR3 sequences, roughly 58% of them appearing once. Sequencing was carried out using blood. The rearrangement links TRBV10-3 to TRBJ2-1; tentative D call: TRBD1 (5 bases). The receptor comes from a girl under 18 with multiple sclerosis. CDR3 nucleotide sequence: TGTGCCATCGGGGCAGAGACACACAATGAGCAGTTCTTC. This encodes CAIGAETHNEQFF.